This T cell receptor beta chain was captured by sequencing in a study of sequential checkpoint blockade in melanoma. The CDR3 has 15 amino acids. The germline gives CDR1 MNHEY, CDR2 SVGAGI. Trimming stripped 6 bases from V and 0 bases from J, with 11 bases between. The treatment is: randomized to nivolumab then ipilimumab (arm A) or the reverse (arm B). DNA-damaging chemotherapy had not been given to any patient beforehand. Sorted cells were live CD3+CD8+, lacking CD19 and CD56, from PBMCs. The protocol was immunoSEQ multiplex PCR, while the TCRdb copy is restricted to in-frame clones and leaves out a portion. This repertoire shows about 6,200 clones, 53% found once; its top ten account for less than 55%.

This TCR derives from a human donor with melanoma. The sample consisted of CD8+ T cells sorted from blood (inferred from file names), taken from a patient given nivolumab and ipilimumab in sequence. The chain carries TRBV6-5 and TRBJ2-2; D perhaps matches TRBD2 (6 bases). The CDR3 DNA sequence: TGTGCCAGCAGGCCCGGACTATCGAACACCGGGGAGCTGTTTTTT. It yields the protein CASRPGLSNTGELFF.